This is a list of T cell receptor beta chains from one sample in a study of blood T cell repertoires in COVID-19. Only in-frame clones appear in the TCRdb table, and some are missing; sequencing was by immunoSEQ multiplex PCR. The table lists some 82,000 clones, roughly nine tenths of them singletons. The sequencing input was peripheral blood. The receptors shown here come from a woman aged 45-65 years in a cohort sampled during active COVID-19. The CDR3 runs from the conserved cysteine through the conserved F or W. A D gene is named only where the DNA matches it firmly. The listing skips clone size in some rows; elsewhere it reads once, few, many or a size class.

>once|TRBV18|NA|TRBJ1-5
TGTGCCAGCTCACCACGGGAGGGAAACGAGCCCCAGCATTTT
CASSPREGNEPQHF
>once|TRBV7-9|NA|TRBJ2-5
TGTGCCAGCAGCTTAGACAGGGCATCGGAGACCCAGTACTTC
CASSLDRASETQYF
>NA|TRBV4-1|TRBD2|TRBJ2-7
TGCGCCAGCAGCCAAGGTCGGAATAGCGGGAGTACCGAGCAGTACTTC
CASSQGRNSGSTEQYF
>NA|TRBV6-6|NA|TRBJ1-1
TGTGCCAGCAGTTACTACGACCGAGGTTTTGAAGCTTTCTTT
CASSYYDRGFEAFF
>NA|TRBV19|TRBD1|TRBJ1-2
TGTGCCAGTAGGCAGGGGGCGGGTGGCTACACCTTC
CASRQGAGGYTF
>NA|TRBV29-1|NA|TRBJ1-1
TGCAGCGTTGAAGATCGACGGCGGGGCGAAGCTTTCTTT
CSVEDRRRGEAFF
>once|TRBV29-1|NA|TRBJ2-6
TGCAGCGTTGGATCCGGGATCTACTCTGGGGCCAACGTCCTGACTTTC
CSVGSGIYSGANVLTF
>NA|TRBV19|TRBD2|TRBJ2-3
TGTGCCAGTAACTTAGCGGGCCTAACAGATACGCAGTATTTT
CASNLAGLTDTQYF
>NA|TRBV10-3|TRBD2|TRBJ2-7
TGTGCCATCAGTACCCCGGGACTAGGTCGGGAGCAGTACTTC
CAISTPGLGREQYF
>NA|TRBV7-8|NA|TRBJ1-5
TGTGCCAGCGCATTCGGAACAGCCGGGGTCGGTCAGCCCCAGCATTTT
CASAFGTAGVGQPQHF
>NA|TRBV25-1|NA|TRBJ2-7
TGTGCCAGCAGTGAGGGGGGGCGGTACGAGCAGTACTTC
CASSEGGRYEQYF
>NA|TRBV19|NA|TRBJ2-1
TGTGCCAGTAGTATACAGCCCTTCGCGGGAAGGGAGAATGAGCAGTTCTTC
CASSIQPFAGRENEQFF
>NA|TRBV4-1|NA|TRBJ1-2
TGCGCCAGCAGCCAAGGAGGGGGTAATCACTATGGCTACACCTTC
CASSQGGGNHYGYTF
>NA|TRBV11-3|NA|TRBJ1-3
TGTGCCAGCAGCTTAGCGGGGACTGGTGGAAACACCATATATTTT
CASSLAGTGGNTIYF
>NA|TRBV5-6|TRBD1|TRBJ1-5
TGTGCCAGCAGCTTAGACAGGGGTAGCAATCAGCCCCAGCATTTT
CASSLDRGSNQPQHF
>NA|TRBV3-1/TRBV3-2|NA|TRBJ2-3
TGTGCCAGCACCCAAAGGGGGACGGATACGCAGTATTTT
CASTQRGTDTQYF
>NA|TRBV3-1/TRBV3-2|TRBD1|TRBJ2-5
TGTGCCAGCAGCCAAGCCGGGACAGGTGGAGAGACCCAGTACTTC
CASSQAGTGGETQYF
>NA|TRBV29-1|TRBD1|TRBJ2-3
TGCAGCGTAACCGGGACAGGGCTTTCTGGCACAGATACGCAGTATTTT
CSVTGTGLSGTDTQYF
>NA|TRBV5-1|NA|TRBJ2-5
TGCGCCAGCAGCGGGGCTTCCGGAGAGACCCAGTACTTC
CASSGASGETQYF
>NA|TRBV5-1|TRBD1|TRBJ2-7
TGCGCCAGCAGCCCCGGGACAGGGACCTACGAGCAGTACTTC
CASSPGTGTYEQYF
>NA|TRBV7-3|TRBD2|TRBJ2-7
TGTGCCAGCTCCCGCGGGGGGGGCTCCTACGAGCAGTACTTC
CASSRGGGSYEQYF
>NA|TRBV4-1|NA|TRBJ2-3
TGCGCCAGCAGCCCGGGGATGTTGGTAGATACGCAGTATTTT
CASSPGMLVDTQYF
>NA|TRBV27|NA|TRBJ2-4
TGTGCCAGCAGTTATTCACCGAGGTTAGCTGGCAGGGCATCGGGAAACATTCAGTACTTC
CASSYSPRLAGRASGNIQYF
>NA|TRBV2|TRBD1|TRBJ1-5
TGTGCCAGCAGAGGACAGGGTGAACAGCCCCAGCATTTT
CASRGQGEQPQHF
>once|TRBV7-3|TRBD2|TRBJ2-1
TGTGCCAGCAGCTTAGGTCCTAGCGGGAGGTGGGGAGGTGAGCAGTTCTTC
CASSLGPSGRWGGEQFF
>NA|TRBV14|NA|TRBJ2-5
TGTGCCAGCAGCCAGGGATCCGGGGATTGGACCCAGTACTTC
CASSQGSGDWTQYF
>NA|TRBV7-9|NA|TRBJ2-1
TGTGCCAGCAGCCACCGGACAGAGAACAATGAGCAGTTCTTC
CASSHRTENNEQFF
>NA|TRBV19|NA|TRBJ1-2
TGTGCCAGTAGTGAAGGGTTGGCAGGGGGCTACACCTTC
CASSEGLAGGYTF
>NA|TRBV7-8|TRBD2|TRBJ2-3
TGTGCCAGCAGCCCCAGACTGGGCGGGGGGGCTACAGATACGCAGTATTTT
CASSPRLGGGATDTQYF
>NA|TRBV6-5|TRBD1|TRBJ1-2
TGTGCCAGCAGCACGACAGGGCTGTCTGGCTACACCTTC
CASSTTGLSGYTF
>NA|TRBV30|NA|TRBJ2-2
TGTGCCTGGGCGCTAGCGATAAGGGCCGGGGAGCTGTTTTTT
CAWALAIRAGELFF
>NA|TRBV7-8|TRBD1|TRBJ2-7
TGTGCCAGCAGCCCCCTGCCAGGGGGCTACGAGCAGTACTTC
CASSPLPGGYEQYF
>few|TRBV27|NA|TRBJ1-2
TGTGCCAGCAGTCCACAGGTCCCCCATGGCTACACCTTC
CASSPQVPHGYTF
>NA|TRBV2|TRBD1|TRBJ1-5
TGTGCCAGCAGTGAATCGGGACAGGTATATCAGCCCCAGCATTTT
CASSESGQVYQPQHF
>NA|TRBV7-9|NA|TRBJ1-1
TGTGCCAGCAGCTTTGAGGAAGCTTTCTTT
CASSFEEAFF
>NA|TRBV29-1|TRBD1|TRBJ2-3
TGCAGCGTTGAACTTACGGACAGGGGCACCCAGTGGGTCACAGATACGCAGTATTTT
CSVELTDRGTQWVTDTQYF
>NA|TRBV10-1|TRBD1|TRBJ2-1
TGCGCCAGCAGTTCCGAGGGACAGGGGGCCTACAATGAGCAGTTCTTC
CASSSEGQGAYNEQFF
>NA|TRBV4-1|TRBD2|TRBJ2-7
TGCGCCAGCAGCCAAGAACCAACTAGCGGGGACTACGAGCAGTACTTC
CASSQEPTSGDYEQYF
>NA|TRBV25-1|NA|TRBJ1-2
TGTGCCAGCAGTTTAGGTTGGGACACCTATGGCTACACCTTC
CASSLGWDTYGYTF